The rows below give T cell receptor beta chains drawn from one sample of a study of patients and donors after allogeneic stem cell transplantation. TCRdb called the RT-PCR reads again in MiXCR, with one record for every CDR3 protein. Here the sample spans 200,000 to 250,000 distinct CDR3 sequences, around 14% being singletons. Sequencing input: blood, either unsorted or a sorted T cell fraction (not recorded which). All receptors derive from a human donor who was either an allogeneic HSCT recipient or a stem cell or donor lymphocyte infusion donor (not recorded which). It is not recorded whose cells these are; they may come from a transplant donor. Each CDR3 is given with its conserved first and last residue. D genes are given only for firm matches. Size values are once, few and many counts, or a class for expanded clones, and some rows have none.

>TRBJ1-1|TRBD1|TRBV7-8|few
TGTGCCAGCAGCGACGGACAGGGCGTTAACACTGAAGCTTTCTTT
CASSDGQGVNTEAFF
>TRBJ2-3|.|TRBV11-2|few
TGTGCCAGCAGCGACCCCCGGGGGCGCACAGATACGCAGTATTTT
CASSDPRGRTDTQYF
>TRBJ2-2|.|TRBV5-1|few
TGCGCCAGCAGCTTTGTTCGGGCGCCGAACACCGGGGAGCTGTTTTTT
CASSFVRAPNTGELFF
>TRBJ1-1|.|TRBV5-6|.
TGTGCCAGCAGTACAGGGCATGGGGACACTGAAGCTTTCTTT
CASSTGHGDTEAFF
>TRBJ2-5|.|TRBV20-1|.
TGCAGTGCTAGAGATCGGAGTACAGCTGATAAAGAGACCCAGTACTTC
CSARDRSTADKETQYF
>TRBJ1-5|TRBD1|TRBV20-1|many
TGCAGTGCTAGAGATTTCAGGGGGGGATATAGCAATCAGCCCCAGCATTTT
CSARDFRGGYSNQPQHF
>TRBJ1-1|.|TRBV7-6|.
TGTGCCAGCAGCCCGGAGCTAACGAACACTGAAGCTTTCTTT
CASSPELTNTEAFF
>TRBJ1-1|.|TRBV7-2|many
TGTGCCAGCAGCTTACGGCAGGGGACCACTGAAGCTTTCTTT
CASSLRQGTTEAFF
>TRBJ1-1|.|TRBV5-4|many
TGTGCCAGCAGCTTGGCCCAGAACACTGAAGCTTTCTTT
CASSLAQNTEAFF
>TRBJ2-1|.|TRBV7-3|.
TGTGCCAGCAGCAATAGGACTGGGTACCTTAACAATGAGCAGTTCTTC
CASSNRTGYLNNEQFF
>TRBJ1-6|TRBD1|TRBV5-6|few
TGTGCCAGCACCAGAGCACCCGGGGACAGATCTTCACCCCTCCACTTT
CASTRAPGDRSSPLHF
>TRBJ2-3|TRBD2|TRBV7-2|many
TGTGCCAGCAGTCCTGGGACTAGCGGTACCACAGATACGCAGTATTTT
CASSPGTSGTTDTQYF
>TRBJ1-6|.|TRBV5-4|.
TGTGCCAGCAGCTTGAAGCGGGGCTCGAATTCACCCCTCCACTTT
CASSLKRGSNSPLHF
>TRBJ2-7|.|TRBV5-6|.
TGTGCCAGCAGCTTGGTTGAGGGGACTCCCTACGAGCAGTACTTC
CASSLVEGTPYEQYF
>TRBJ1-1|.|TRBV7-9|many
TGTGCCAGCAGCGTGGCGAACACTGAAGCTTTCTTT
CASSVANTEAFF